Below are 27 T cell receptor beta chains sequenced from a single sample in a study of cytomegalovirus exposure and HLA in healthy donors. Vbeta (60) and Jbeta (13) primers were used in the PCR. The repertoire was sequenced with immunoSEQ multiplex PCR; TCRdb's copy has only in-frame clones and lacks some. Of about 77,000 clones in the sample, approximately 78% were seen once. The sample consisted of PBMCs. The source is a man aged 40-55 years in good health and CMV-seronegative.

The V and J genes are TRBV10-3 and TRBJ2-1; 10 positions match TRBD1. After removal of 2 bases from V and 3 bases from J, the junction contained 1 base not matched to a gene. CDR1 ENHRY and CDR2 SYGVKD come from the germline V gene. The CDR3 consists of 15 residues. CDR3 coding DNA: TGTGCCATCAGTGAGGACAGGGGGCACTACAATGAGCAGTTCTTC. Translating gives CAISEDRGHYNEQFF.

V and J are TRBV9 and TRBJ2-2; 9 bases agree with TRBD1. Germline CDR1 reads SGDLS; CDR2 reads YYNGEE. V lost 6 bases to trimming and J lost 4 bases; unmatched junction nucleotides: 10. This CDR3 has 16 residues. The CDR3 reads CASTRRDRAATGELFF. In DNA form, the CDR3 reads TGTGCCAGCACCCGTCGGGACAGGGCTGCCACCGGGGAGCTGTTTTTT.

In the case of this clone: Other DNA sequences from this sample encode an identical CDR3 as well. The chain uses TRBV7-3 and TRBJ2-1; TRBD2 aligns across 11 bases. V gave up 5 bases and J gave up 3 bases; unmatched junction bases: 3. The CDR3 runs to 15 residues. The V gene's germline CDR1 is SGHTA and CDR2 FQGTGA. The CDR3 bases are TGTGCCAGCAGCCCCCTAGCGGGGGGCTACAATGAGCAGTTCTTC. Translating gives CASSPLAGGYNEQFF.

This chain uses TRBV7-3 with TRBJ2-1; 9 bases are a match to TRBD2. The CDR3 runs to 20 residues. Germline CDR1 reads SGHTA; CDR2 reads FQGTGA. Unmatched junction bases numbered 17, after V lost 5 bases and J lost 0 bases. The CDR3 is CASSLGGVASGARSYNEQFF. The CDR3 DNA reads as TGTGCCAGCAGCCTGGGGGGGGTGGCTAGCGGGGCCCGCTCCTACAATGAGCAGTTCTTC.

This chain uses TRBV18 with TRBJ1-1; D gene unclear. V was trimmed by 0 bases and J by 0 bases, leaving 11 bases between them. The germline gives CDR1 KGHSH, CDR2 LQKENI. This CDR3 contains 16 residues. The CDR3 loop is CASSPPFSAVNTEAFF. The DNA for the CDR3 is TGTGCCAGCTCACCACCTTTTAGCGCGGTGAACACTGAAGCTTTCTTT.

The chain recombines TRBV12-5 with TRBJ1-1; weak D call: TRBD1 (6 bases). Germline CDR1 is LGHNT and CDR2 is FRNRAP. The CDR3 loop spans 16 amino acids. Trimming removed 4 bases at V and 0 bases at J, with 15 bases between. The CDR3 sequence is CASGSAGVNVNTEAFF. CDR3 in DNA: TGTGCTAGTGGTTCCGCAGGGGTTAACGTGAACACTGAAGCTTTCTTT. Full variable domain (rest looked up from reference TRBV12-5 and TRBJ1-1): DARVTQTPRHKVTEMGQEVTMRCQPILGHNTVFWYRQTMMQGLELLAYFRNRAPLDDSGMPKDRFSAEMPDATLATLKIQPSEPRDSAVYFCASGSAGVNVNTEAFFGQGTRLTVV.

The chain carries TRBV27 and TRBJ2-5, with 11 bases fitting TRBD2. The V and J ends lost 4 bases and 2 bases, in that order; junction bases with no gene match: 6. Germline lookup yields CDR1 MNHEY and CDR2 SMNVEV (reference sequence). The CDR3 runs to 16 residues. CDR3 residues: CASSSSGLAAQETQYF. The CDR3 DNA reads as TGTGCCAGCAGTTCATCGGGACTAGCGGCACAAGAGACCCAGTACTTC.

The V and J genes are TRBV21-1 and TRBJ2-1; TRBD2, the table's D call, lacks a check against the DNA. TRBV21-1 is a pseudogene. The CDR3 sequence is 15 residues long. CDR3 in DNA: TGTGCCAGCAGCAAAGAACTAGTTGGCTACAATGAGCAGTTCTTC. This gives the protein CASSKELVGYNEQFF.

This clone was seen a handful of times. The chain combines TRBV18 with TRBJ1-1; no definite D call. Germline values: CDR1 KGHSH, CDR2 LQKENI. V dropped 0 bases and J dropped 0 bases, with 11 bases sitting between them. CDR3 size: 16 residues. CDR3 DNA sequence: TGTGCCAGCTCACCACCGGGCGGGTTGGTGAACACTGAAGCTTTCTTT. It codes for CASSPPGGLVNTEAFF.

The chain uses TRBV29-1 and TRBJ2-7; the D gene is possibly TRBD1 (6 bases). V was pared by 1 base and J by 0 bases, with 13 bases between. CDR3 length: 15 residues. Germline CDR1 SQVTM, CDR2 ANQGSEA. DNA of the CDR3: TGCAGCGTTGAAGGTTCCCCGACAGGCTCCTACGAGCAGTACTTC. It is translated as CSVEGSPTGSYEQYF.

The rearrangement links TRBV5-1 to TRBJ2-1, with D perhaps TRBD1 (7 bases). This CDR3 has 15 amino acids. V was pared by 4 bases and J by 4 bases, with 15 bases between. CDR1 SGHRS and CDR2 YFSETQ come from the germline V gene. The CDR3 loop is CASSTRGVTYNEQFF. The CDR3 nucleotides read TGCGCCAGCAGCACCAGGGGGGTAACTTACAATGAGCAGTTCTTC.

The V call is TRBV10-2, the J call TRBJ1-5; maybe TRBD1 (6 bases). The ends were cut back, 0 bases at V and 8 bases at J, with 11 bases in the middle. Looked up from germline, CDR1 is WSHSY and CDR2 is SAAADI. This CDR3 region has 14 residues. The CDR3 DNA reads TGCGCCAGCAGTGAGTCAGGTGGGGGCAAGCCCCAGCATTTT. Translated: CASSESGGGKPQHF.

The V call is TRBV9, the J call TRBJ1-1, with 8 bases lining up with TRBD1. The CDR3 totals 15 residues. Germline assignment: CDR1 SGDLS and CDR2 YYNGEE. Losses at the gene ends were 3 bases for V and 3 bases for J; bases not matched to a gene: 7. In DNA form, the CDR3 reads TGTGCCAGCAGCGCCGGGACAGGAGATTACACTGAAGCTTTCTTT. Encoded protein: CASSAGTGDYTEAFF. The variable domain in full, completed from reference TRBV9 and TRBJ1-1, reads DSGVTQTPKHLITATGQRVTLRCSPRSGDLSVYWYQQSLDQGLQFLIQYYNGEERAKGNILERFSAQQFPDLHSELNLSSLELGDSALYFCASSAGTGDYTEAFFGQGTRLTVV.

This clone showed up just a few times. The chain joins TRBV28 to TRBJ1-2; D is perhaps TRBD1 (5 bases). V lost 7 bases and J 1 base, leaving 13 bases between the germline ends. The CDR3 is 14 amino acids. CDR1 is MDHEN and CDR2 is SYDVKM in the germline V gene. CDR3 DNA: TGTGCCAGCATTCCCTCGGGGGGTAACTATGGCTACACCTTC. Translated: CASIPSGGNYGYTF.

The chain joins TRBV5-6 to TRBJ2-1; 12 nucleotides line up with TRBD2. Germline-derived CDR1 and CDR2 are SGHDT and YYEEEE. Trimming removed 5 bases from V and 4 bases from J; junction bases left unmatched: 4. The CDR3 is 15 residues long. The CDR3 nucleotides are TGTGCCAGCAGGCCCGGGACTAGCGGGTACAATGAGCAGTTCTTC. Translating it yields CASRPGTSGYNEQFF.

J is TRBJ2-3 and V is TRBV13; 9 nucleotides agree with TRBD1. The CDR3 length is 16 residues. Germline values: CDR1 PRHDT, CDR2 FYEKMQ (reference sequence). Unmatched junction bases numbered 4, after V lost 0 bases and J lost 3 bases. DNA for the CDR3: TGTGCCAGCAGCTTAGGGACAGGGGGTGGGACAGATACGCAGTATTTT. Translation: CASSLGTGGGTDTQYF.

This chain uses TRBV5-1 with TRBJ1-1; 11 bases map to TRBD1. Germline loops: CDR1 SGHRS, CDR2 YFSETQ. With 4 bases clipped from V and 7 bases from J, the junction kept 9 bases outside the gene matches. The CDR3 runs 15 residues. CDR3 nucleotide sequence: TGCGCCAGCAGCGGCGTCGGACAGGGGGCCCGTGAAGCTTTCTTT. Residues: CASSGVGQGAREAFF.

V gene TRBV13 combines with J gene TRBJ2-7, with a weak D call TRBD2 (6 bases). The V and J ends lost 1 base and 0 bases respectively, with 22 bases between them. Germline CDR1 and CDR2: PRHDT and FYEKMQ (reference sequence). The CDR3 is 19 residues long. CDR3 protein: CASSLEARLGQESSYEQYF. Written as DNA, the CDR3 is TGTGCCAGCAGCTTAGAAGCCCGACTAGGCCAAGAGAGCTCCTACGAGCAGTACTTC.

This clone was seen a single time. The chain combines TRBV28 with TRBJ2-1, with 9 bases matching TRBD1. In germline, CDR1 is MDHEN, CDR2 SYDVKM. Losses at the gene ends were 5 bases for V and 6 bases for J; bases not matched to a gene: 8. The CDR3 length is 15 residues. CDR3 amino acids: CASSLPGQGSNEQFF. The CDR3 DNA follows: TGTGCCAGCAGTCTACCGGGACAGGGCTCCAATGAGCAGTTCTTC.

The chain is built from TRBV5-4 and TRBJ1-2; TRBD1 is a possible D gene (6 bases). Germline CDR1 SGHNT, CDR2 YYREEE (reference sequence). This CDR3 is 14 amino acids long. Trimming removed 7 bases from V and 3 bases from J, with 16 bases in between. CDR3 amino acids: CASGTQGADYGYTF. The CDR3 DNA reads as TGTGCCAGCGGGACACAGGGAGCAGACTATGGCTACACCTTC.

CDR3 sequence: CASSAVSDTGELFF. For the CDR3, the DNA is TGTGCCAGTAGTGCGGTATCGGACACCGGGGAGCTGTTTTTT. V gene TRBV19 combines with J gene TRBJ2-2; the D is unclear. Germline V gives CDR1 LNHDA, CDR2 SQIVND (reference sequence). V was trimmed by 5 bases and J by 3 bases, leaving 10 bases between them. The CDR3 covers 14 residues.

This rearrangement joins TRBV15 to TRBJ2-7; D uncertain. V was trimmed by 1 base and J by 7 bases, leaving 14 bases between them. The CDR3 extends over 14 amino acids. Germline CDR1 and CDR2: LNHNV and YYDKDF (reference sequence). This CDR3 reads CATSRGRKSREQYF. CDR3 coding DNA: TGTGCCACCAGCAGAGGCAGGAAAAGTCGTGAGCAGTACTTC.

The chain joins TRBV6-5 to TRBJ2-1; 7 nucleotides match TRBD1. Germline CDR1 and CDR2: MNHEY and SVGAGI. This CDR3 is 12 amino acids long. V dropped 2 bases and J dropped 14; count of bases not matched to a gene: 6. The CDR3 reads CASSYGGQMKFF. In DNA form, the CDR3 reads TGTGCCAGCAGTTACGGGGGACAGATGAAGTTCTTC.

The chain couples TRBV19 to TRBJ1-5; D is ambiguous. The CDR3 has 13 amino acids. Trimming removed 2 bases from V and 7 bases from J, with 9 bases in between. CDR1 LNHDA and CDR2 SQIVND come from the germline V gene (reference sequence). The DNA for the CDR3 is TGTGCCAGTAGTATACAAAGTGGCCAGCCCCAGCATTTT. Protein: CASSIQSGQPQHF. Using reference TRBV19 and TRBJ1-5 for the parts outside the CDR3, the full variable domain is DGGITQSPKYLFRKEGQNVTLSCEQNLNHDAMYWYRQDPGQGLRLIYYSQIVNDFQKGDIAEGYSVSREKKESFPLTVTSAQKNPTAFYLCASSIQSGQPQHFGDGTRLSIL.

The chain has TRBV6-6 and TRBJ2-2; possible D gene TRBD2, 6 bases. The CDR3 consists of 15 residues. V gave up 4 bases and J gave up 6 bases, with 15 bases separating them. Germline V gene sequence: CDR1 MNHNY, CDR2 SVGAGI (reference sequence). CDR3 sequence: CASSSPGGVSGELFF. The CDR3 nucleotides read TGTGCCAGCAGTTCGCCCGGGGGTGTGTCCGGGGAGCTGTTTTTT.

The genes are TRBV23-1 and TRBJ2-7; possibly TRBD2 for D (6 bases). TRBV23-1 is classed as an ORF, of uncertain function. CDR3 size: 17 residues. Trimming pared 1 base from V and 0 bases from J, leaving 16 bases between. The CDR3, as DNA: TGCGCCAGCAGTCAATTCCATAAGGGAGGATTCTCCTACGAGCAGTACTTC. Residues: CASSQFHKGGFSYEQYF.

This clone was seen a handful of times. The chain uses TRBV5-1 and TRBJ2-1; a possible D gene is TRBD1 (6 bases). V was trimmed by 4 bases and J by 0 bases, leaving 17 bases between them. There are 17 residues in the CDR3. Germline CDR1 reads SGHRS; CDR2 reads YFSETQ. This CDR3 is CASSGTGSLSSYNEQFF. The CDR3 DNA reads as TGCGCCAGCAGCGGAACAGGGTCCTTAAGCTCCTACAATGAGCAGTTCTTC.